This T cell receptor (beta chain) was found in a study of blood T cell repertoires in COVID-19. Across the whole study: Specimens from acute and convalescent COVID-19 originated in the United States, Italy and Spain.

Some clones are missing from TCRdb's copy, which holds only in-frame ones; the method was immunoSEQ multiplex PCR. The sample includes 280,000 or so clones, around 87% of them seen just once. After removal of 6 bases from V and 4 bases from J, the junction contained 13 bases not matched to a gene. The CDR3 length is 16 residues. In germline, CDR1 is MGHRA, CDR2 YSYEKL. The TCR originated in a woman under 30 with acute COVID-19. The V gene is TRBV4-1, the J gene TRBJ1-2, with TRBD1 identical over 8 bases. Material for sequencing was PBMCs or T cells enriched from blood (not recorded which). The CDR3 DNA is TGCGCCAGCAGACGAGAAGGGACAGGAGGGGTCTATGGCTACACCTTC. Its protein is CASRREGTGGVYGYTF.